The rows below give T cell receptor beta chains drawn from one sample of a study of metastatic and nonmetastatic thyroid tumors. TCRdb re-called the PCR reads via MiXCR. The table records some 21,000 clones, roughly 23% of them present only once. The sequencing sample was made of tumor tissue. Source of these receptors: a female donor with papillary thyroid cancer or a benign thyroid nodule (not recorded which). Some clones in this sample may be carry-over from other donors' samples. The CDR3 runs from the conserved cysteine through the conserved F or W. D genes are given only for firm matches. A row's size may be missing; if present it is once, few, many or a size class.

TRBV5-4	NA	TRBJ2-6	TRBD1	TGTGCCAGCAGCTTGCCAGGGGGTCTGTTCTCTGGGGCCAACGTCCTGACTTTC	CASSLPGGLFSGANVLTF
TRBV7-2	NA	TRBJ2-5	NA	TGTGCCAGCAGCCGTGGAGTAAACCCCAAGCAGTACTTC	CASSRGVNPKQYF
TRBV11-1	many	TRBJ2-3	TRBD1	TGTGCCAGCAGCTTGCAGACAGGGGGAACAGATACGCAGTATTTT	CASSLQTGGTDTQYF
TRBV30	NA	TRBJ2-7	TRBD2	TGTGCCTGGAGTGCGGGACTAGCATCCGAGCAGTACTTC	CAWSAGLASEQYF
TRBV28	NA	TRBJ2-1	NA	TGTGCTAGCAGCAGGACATCTTGGGGGGAGCAGTTCTTC	CASSRTSWGEQFF
TRBV5-1	NA	TRBJ2-1	TRBD2	TGCGCCAGCAGACTAGCGGGAGGACTCAATGAGCAGTTCTTC	CASRLAGGLNEQFF
TRBV7-9	medium-sized	TRBJ2-3	NA	TGTGCCAGCAGCTTAGAGGGGTGGACAGATACGCAGTATTTT	CASSLEGWTDTQYF
TRBV12-3/TRBV12-4	NA	TRBJ2-5	NA	TGTGCCAGCAGTTTCCTCCCGGGAAGCTCCCGGGAGACCCAGTACTTC	CASSFLPGSSRETQYF
TRBV10-2	many	TRBJ1-1	NA	TGCGCCAGCAGTGAGGAAACAGGGAGGTGGACTGAAGCTTTCTTT	CASSEETGRWTEAFF
TRBV20-1	medium-sized	TRBJ2-1	NA	TGCAGTGCTAGAGGTCATGACCGGGTTAGATCCTACAATGAGCAGTTCTTC	CSARGHDRVRSYNEQFF
TRBV5-1	NA	TRBJ2-1	NA	TGCGCCAGCAACGAGGGTCCTAGCTCCTACAATGAGCAGTTCTTC	CASNEGPSSYNEQFF
TRBV9	NA	TRBJ1-1	NA	TGTGCCAGCAGCGTAGAAGCCTACACTGAAGCTTTCTTT	CASSVEAYTEAFF
TRBV29-1	many	TRBJ1-2	NA	TGCAGCGTTTGGGGTGGTGAATATGGCTACACCTTC	CSVWGGEYGYTF
TRBV6-6	medium-sized	TRBJ2-1	TRBD2	TGTGCCAGCAGTCACCTCTTACCGGGACTAGCGGGAAACAATGAGCAGTTCTTC	CASSHLLPGLAGNNEQFF
TRBV20-1	few	TRBJ2-5	NA	TGCAGTGCTACCCCCTTCGGGAGCTTCGCGTTTTGGGAGACCCAGTACTTC	CSATPFGSFAFWETQYF
TRBV30	many	TRBJ2-3	TRBD2	TGTGCCTGGAGTGCTCCCGGGACTAGCGGACTAGATACGCAGTATTTT	CAWSAPGTSGLDTQYF
TRBV6-2/TRBV6-3	medium-sized	TRBJ2-1	TRBD2	TGTGCCAGCAGTTACTCGAGTCCAGCGGGAGTAAGTGAGCAGTTCTTC	CASSYSSPAGVSEQFF